This section outlines one T cell receptor (beta chain) sequence together with its context. Its target is not known. This specimen belongs to a study of shared clonotypes between healthy human individuals. Libraries were prepared by immunoSEQ multiplex PCR; TCRdb keeps only in-frame clonotypes and omits some of them. The sample yields 2 million to 2.5 million clones, approximately 94% seen once. The study, taken as a whole, reports: Of the naive CD4 clonotypes, 4% to 5% were shared across several donors. Investigators collected only blood, and repertoires in tissues likely differ.

In germline, CDR1 is SGHRS, CDR2 YFSETQ. The CDR3 is made up of 13 amino acids. The V segment lost 4 bases and the J segment 8 bases; nucleotides outside the gene matches: 8. The V and J genes are TRBV5-1 and TRBJ1-2; 7 nucleotides align to TRBD1. The material sequenced was naive CD4+ T cells from PBMCs. The subset is: CD45RA+ positively selected. The origin of this receptor is a man in his late teens or twenties in good health. Some clones in this sample may be carry-over from other donors' samples. The CDR3 DNA is TGCGCCAGCAGCGTGTATACAGGGGTCGGCTACACCTTC. This codes for CASSVYTGVGYTF.